This T cell receptor (beta chain) was identified in a study of T cells in Graves' hyperthyroidism and ophthalmopathy. Together with thyroid ultrasound, orbital computed tomography, serum thyroxine and TRAb, clinical symptoms were used for diagnoses. Between the trimmed V and J ends, which lost 3 bases and 6 bases, there was a span of 20 bases. Germline V CDR1 and CDR2: DFQATT, SNEGSKA (reference sequence). This CDR3 contains 16 residues. The source material, RNA transcripts, was used to amplify TCR beta CDR3 regions. First-round RT-PCR targeting the TCR CDR3 was performed with the HTBI primer set. TCRdb used MiXCR to reprocess the multiplex PCR reads, holding one entry per CDR3 protein. The sample lists hundreds of thousands of distinct CDR3 sequences; 15% to 20% were seen once. The study, taken as a whole, reports: Most thyroid clonotypes expanded above 0.001 appeared in blood too.

This clonotype has ten or more counts. The antigen is undetermined. The TCR comes from a woman younger than 35 with Graves' hyperthyroidism. Sequencing was done on a sample of blood. The chain couples TRBV20-1 to TRBJ2-2; perhaps TRBD1 as D (5 bases). In DNA form, the CDR3 reads TGCAGTGCTAGGGGCCCCTACAGGAACGAGGCCGGGGAGCTGTTTTTT. It codes for CSARGPYRNEAGELFF.